Listed below are T cell receptor beta chains from one sample, sequenced in a study of blood T cell repertoires in COVID-19. The repertoire was sequenced with immunoSEQ multiplex PCR; TCRdb's copy has only in-frame clones and lacks some. The table shows some 65,000 clones, with 85% to 90% occurring only once. Sequencing was done on a sample of peripheral blood. Receptor source: an elderly man with acute or convalescent COVID-19. The CDR3 runs from the conserved cysteine through the conserved F or W. A D gene is named only where the DNA matches it firmly. Not every row has a clone size; where given, it reads once, few, many or a size class.

D	size	V	J	DNA	CDR3
TRBD1	-	TRBV19	TRBJ1-1	TGTGCCAGTAGAGCAGGGGGCTCGGACACTGAAGCTTTCTTT	CASRAGGSDTEAFF
-	-	TRBV9	TRBJ1-4	TGTGCCAGCAGCGAGCGGATGGGGGGAGGCGAAAAACTGTTTTTT	CASSERMGGGEKLFF
-	-	TRBV11-3	TRBJ2-1	TGTGCCAGCAGCTTAGGGGGCGGCTATGAGCAGTTCTTC	CASSLGGGYEQFF
-	-	TRBV7-2	TRBJ2-7	TGTGCCAGCAGCCTAAGGAGGGGGCCAACCTACGAGCAGTACTTC	CASSLRRGPTYEQYF
-	-	TRBV7-2	TRBJ2-2	TGTGCCAGCAGCCCGCAAACAGCGGCCGGGGAGCTGTTTTTT	CASSPQTAAGELFF
TRBD2	-	TRBV20-1	TRBJ2-1	TGCAGTGCTAGTGGCTGGCGGGAGGCCTCCTACAATGAGCAGTTCTTC	CSASGWREASYNEQFF
-	-	TRBV7-9	TRBJ1-2	TGTGCCAGCAGCCAAGTTCGGGGAGAGGGTGGCTACACCTTC	CASSQVRGEGGYTF
-	-	TRBV7-2	TRBJ2-1	TGTGCCAGCAGCTTAGACTACTACAATGAGCAGTTCTTC	CASSLDYYNEQFF
-	-	TRBV27	TRBJ2-2	TGTGCCAGCAGCCCCCATGGGACATCGAACACCGGGGAGCTGTTTTTT	CASSPHGTSNTGELFF
-	-	TRBV2	TRBJ2-2	TGTGCCAGCAGTAAGGAGAAGACGAACACCGGGGAGCTGTTTTTT	CASSKEKTNTGELFF
TRBD2	-	TRBV7-2	TRBJ2-3	TGTGCCAGCAGCTTAGCGCCCGCGGGAGGGGGTACGCAGTATTTT	CASSLAPAGGGTQYF
-	few	TRBV5-1	TRBJ1-2	TGCGCCAGCAGCTCCCGGGGGGGGTTTGGCGGCTACACCTTC	CASSSRGGFGGYTF
TRBD1	-	TRBV30	TRBJ2-7	TGTGCCTGGAGTGTATGGGGACAGGGGGCCGGCAACGAGCAGTACTTC	CAWSVWGQGAGNEQYF
-	few	TRBV4-3	TRBJ2-6	TGCGCCAGCAGCCAATTATTCTCTGGGGCCAACGTCCTGACTTTC	CASSQLFSGANVLTF
TRBD2	-	TRBV5-8	TRBJ2-3	TGTGCCAGCAGCTCGACTAGCGGGTCCGAAGGAGATACGCAGTATTTT	CASSSTSGSEGDTQYF